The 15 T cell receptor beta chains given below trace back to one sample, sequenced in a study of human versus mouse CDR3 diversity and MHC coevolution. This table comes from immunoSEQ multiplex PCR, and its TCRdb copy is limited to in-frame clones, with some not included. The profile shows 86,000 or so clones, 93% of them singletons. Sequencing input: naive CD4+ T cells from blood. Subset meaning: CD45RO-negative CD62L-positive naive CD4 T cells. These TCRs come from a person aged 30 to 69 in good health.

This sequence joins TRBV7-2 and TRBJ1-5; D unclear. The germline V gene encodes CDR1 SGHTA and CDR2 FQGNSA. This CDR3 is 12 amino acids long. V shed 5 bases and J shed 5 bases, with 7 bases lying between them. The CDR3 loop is CASSVEDQPQHF. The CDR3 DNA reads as TGTGCCAGCAGCGTGGAGGATCAGCCCCAGCATTTT.

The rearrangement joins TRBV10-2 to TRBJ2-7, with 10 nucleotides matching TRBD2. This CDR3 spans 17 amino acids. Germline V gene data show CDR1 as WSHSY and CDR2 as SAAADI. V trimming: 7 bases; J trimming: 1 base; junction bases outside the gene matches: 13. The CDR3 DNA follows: TGCGCCAGCAACATCCGATTACTAGCGGGGCTATCCTACGAGCAGTACTTC. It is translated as CASNIRLLAGLSYEQYF.

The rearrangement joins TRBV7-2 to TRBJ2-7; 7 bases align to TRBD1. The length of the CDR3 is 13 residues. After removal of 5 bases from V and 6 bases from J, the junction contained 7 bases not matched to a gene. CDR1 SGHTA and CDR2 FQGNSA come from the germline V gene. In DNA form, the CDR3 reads TGTGCCAGCAGCCCAGGACAGGTCGGCGAGCAGTACTTC. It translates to CASSPGQVGEQYF.

CDR3 residues: CASSTHRTGSNQPQHF. CDR3 in DNA: TGTGCCAGTAGTACCCACCGGACAGGGTCCAATCAGCCCCAGCATTTT. The chain is built from TRBV19 and TRBJ1-5; 8 nucleotides match TRBD1. The CDR3 sequence is 16 residues long. Germline V CDR1 and CDR2: LNHDA, SQIVND (reference sequence). The junction had 8 bases not matched to a gene; V was cut back by 4 bases and J by 3 bases.

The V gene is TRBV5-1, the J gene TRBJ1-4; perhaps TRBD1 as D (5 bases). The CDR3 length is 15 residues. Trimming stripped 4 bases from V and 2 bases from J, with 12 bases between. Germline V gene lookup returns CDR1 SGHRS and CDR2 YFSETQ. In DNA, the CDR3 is TGCGCCAGCAGCCTGACCGGGGGGACTAATGAAAAACTGTTTTTT. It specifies CASSLTGGTNEKLFF.

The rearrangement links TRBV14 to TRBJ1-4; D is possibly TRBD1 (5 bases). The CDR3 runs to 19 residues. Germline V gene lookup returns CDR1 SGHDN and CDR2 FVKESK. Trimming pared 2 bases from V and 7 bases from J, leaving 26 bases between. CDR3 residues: CASSQILPGLRGSGEKLFF. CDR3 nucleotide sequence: TGTGCCAGCAGCCAAATCTTACCGGGACTGAGAGGTTCAGGTGAAAAACTGTTTTTT.

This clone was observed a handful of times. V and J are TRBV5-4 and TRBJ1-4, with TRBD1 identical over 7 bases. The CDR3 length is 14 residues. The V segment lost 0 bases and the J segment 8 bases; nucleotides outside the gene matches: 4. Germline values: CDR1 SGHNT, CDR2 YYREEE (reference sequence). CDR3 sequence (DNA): TGTGCCAGCAGCTTGGGACAGGGAAGGGAAAAACTGTTTTTT. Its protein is CASSLGQGREKLFF.

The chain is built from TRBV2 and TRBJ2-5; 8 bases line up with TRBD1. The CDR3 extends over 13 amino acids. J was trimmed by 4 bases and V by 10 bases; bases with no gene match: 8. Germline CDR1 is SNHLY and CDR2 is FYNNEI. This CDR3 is CATARTGRETQYF. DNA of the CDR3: TGTGCCACCGCCCGGACAGGGCGAGAGACCCAGTACTTC.

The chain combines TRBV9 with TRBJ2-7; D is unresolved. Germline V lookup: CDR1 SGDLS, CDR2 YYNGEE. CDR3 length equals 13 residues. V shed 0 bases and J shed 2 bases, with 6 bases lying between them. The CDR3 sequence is CASSVGLTYEQYF. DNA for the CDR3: TGTGCCAGCAGCGTAGGACTTACCTACGAGCAGTACTTC.

This CDR3 is CASSQAEQYYEQYF. As DNA, the CDR3 is TGCGCCAGCAGCCAAGCGGAACAGTACTACGAGCAGTACTTC. The gene calls are TRBV4-3 and TRBJ2-7; D is ambiguous. V shed 1 base and J shed 3 bases, with 10 bases lying between them. This CDR3 spans 14 amino acids. Germline V gene sequence: CDR1 LGHNA, CDR2 YSLEER.

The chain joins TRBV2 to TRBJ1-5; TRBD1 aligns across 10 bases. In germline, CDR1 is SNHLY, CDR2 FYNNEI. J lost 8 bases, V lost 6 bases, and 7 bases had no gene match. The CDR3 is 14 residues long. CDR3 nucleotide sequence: TGTGCCAGCAGCCGGGACAGGGGTGTTGAGCCCCAGCATTTT. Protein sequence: CASSRDRGVEPQHF.

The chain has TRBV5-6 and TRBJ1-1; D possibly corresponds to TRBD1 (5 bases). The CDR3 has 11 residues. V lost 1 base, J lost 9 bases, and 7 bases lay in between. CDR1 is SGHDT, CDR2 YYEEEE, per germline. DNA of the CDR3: TGTGCCAGCAGCTTGATGGGGCAAGCTTTCTTT. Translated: CASSLMGQAFF.

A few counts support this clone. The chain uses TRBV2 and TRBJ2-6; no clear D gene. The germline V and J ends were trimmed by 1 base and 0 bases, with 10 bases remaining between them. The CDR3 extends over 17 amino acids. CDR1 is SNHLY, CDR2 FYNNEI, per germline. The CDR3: CASSEGLPHSGANVLTF. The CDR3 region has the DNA TGTGCCAGCAGTGAAGGGCTGCCTCACTCTGGGGCCAACGTCCTGACTTTC.

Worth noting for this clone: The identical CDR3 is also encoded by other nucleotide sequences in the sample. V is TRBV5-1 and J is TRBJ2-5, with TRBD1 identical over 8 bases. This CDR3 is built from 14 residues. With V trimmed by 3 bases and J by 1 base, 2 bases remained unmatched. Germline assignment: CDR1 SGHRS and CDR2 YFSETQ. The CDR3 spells CASSSGQGQETQYF. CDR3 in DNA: TGCGCCAGCAGCTCAGGACAGGGCCAAGAGACCCAGTACTTC.

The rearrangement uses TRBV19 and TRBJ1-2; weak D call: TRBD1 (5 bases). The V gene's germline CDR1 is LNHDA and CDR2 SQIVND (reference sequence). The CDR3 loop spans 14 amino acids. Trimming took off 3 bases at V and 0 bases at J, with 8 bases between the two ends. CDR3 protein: CASSIQTANYGYTF. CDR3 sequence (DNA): TGTGCCAGTAGTATTCAGACAGCTAACTATGGCTACACCTTC.